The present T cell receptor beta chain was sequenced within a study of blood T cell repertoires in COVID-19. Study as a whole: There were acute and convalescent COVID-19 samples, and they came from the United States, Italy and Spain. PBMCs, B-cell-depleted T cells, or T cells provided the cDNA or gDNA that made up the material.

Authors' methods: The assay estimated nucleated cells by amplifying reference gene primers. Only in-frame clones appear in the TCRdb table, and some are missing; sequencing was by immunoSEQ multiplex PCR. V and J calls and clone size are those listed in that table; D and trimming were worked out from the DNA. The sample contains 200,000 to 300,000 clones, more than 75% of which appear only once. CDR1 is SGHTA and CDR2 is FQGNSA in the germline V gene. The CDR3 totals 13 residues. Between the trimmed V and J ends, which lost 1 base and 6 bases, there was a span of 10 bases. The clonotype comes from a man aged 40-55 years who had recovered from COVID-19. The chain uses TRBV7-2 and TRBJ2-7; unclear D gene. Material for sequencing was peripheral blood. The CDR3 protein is CASSLVTAREQYF. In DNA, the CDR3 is TGTGCCAGCAGCTTAGTCACAGCTCGCGAGCAGTACTTC. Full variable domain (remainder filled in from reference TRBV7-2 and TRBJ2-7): GAGVSQSPSNKVTEKGKDVELRCDPISGHTALYWYRQSLGQGLEFLIYFQGNSAPDKSGLPSDRFSAERTGGSVSTLTIQRTQQEDSAVYLCASSLVTAREQYFGPGTRLTVT.